Below, one T cell receptor beta chain is given with its context. Its specificity is not known. The source of the sample is a study of T cell repertoires in cytomegalovirus infection. General study findings and limits: The cumulative frequency of public TCR beta families distinguished individuals who carried CMV together with the relevant HLA.

Via MiXCR, TCRdb re-called the reads, giving one row per CDR3 protein. Here the sample spans around 350,000 distinct CDR3 sequences, about a sixth being singletons. Per the germline V gene, CDR1 is LNHDA and CDR2 is SQIVND (reference sequence). J lost 1 base, V lost 3 bases, and 4 bases had no gene match. The CDR3 spans 15 residues. The rearrangement uses TRBV19 and TRBJ2-7; 9 nucleotides match TRBD1. This TCR was recovered from a human donor in good health (CMV status not recorded). Some clones in this sample may be carry-over from other donors' samples. Sequencing was carried out using PBMCs. CDR3 DNA: TGTGCCAGTAGTATTAGGACAGGGGCATCCTACGAGCAGTACTTC. It translates to CASSIRTGASYEQYF.